One sample yielded the 31 T cell receptor beta chains listed below, sequenced in a study of T cells in Graves' hyperthyroidism and ophthalmopathy. Authors of the study amplified TCR beta CDR3 regions from RNA transcripts. First-round RT-PCR targeting the TCR CDR3 was performed with the HTBI primer set. One entry per CDR3 protein, called by TCRdb with MiXCR from the multiplex PCR reads. The table lists nearly 600,000 distinct CDR3 sequences, about 15% of them singletons, with more than 5% in the top ten. The sample consisted of blood. All receptors derive from a woman aged 30 to 39 with Graves' hyperthyroidism that later progressed to Graves' ophthalmopathy.

This clonotype was seen many times. V usage is TRBV6-1 and J usage is TRBJ2-7, with 8 bases that match TRBD1. There are 14 residues in the CDR3. Germline assignment: CDR1 MNHNS and CDR2 SASEGT. J gave up 4 bases and V 5 bases, and 7 bases lay outside the gene matches. The DNA for the CDR3 is TGTGCCAGCAGTATCAGGGGGCGCGAATACGAGCAGTACTTC. Translating it yields CASSIRGREYEQYF.

The rearrangement uses TRBV7-6 and TRBJ2-7; TRBD1 is a possible D gene (6 bases). Trimming pared 6 bases from V and 3 bases from J, leaving 15 bases between. The V gene's germline CDR1 is SGHVS and CDR2 FNYEAQ. The CDR3 extends over 14 amino acids. CDR3 amino acids: CASSSGQANYEQYF. The DNA for the CDR3 is TGTGCCAGCAGTTCGGGACAAGCGAACTACGAGCAGTACTTC.

This clonotype has a count of ten or more. The gene calls are TRBV15 and TRBJ1-4, with no clear D. Deletions cut 5 bases from V and 7 bases from J, with 8 bases between. CDR1 and CDR2 (germline): LNHNV, YYDKDF (reference sequence). This CDR3 has 12 amino acids. CDR3: CATSGIREKLFF. Written as DNA, the CDR3 is TGTGCCACCAGCGGGATTCGTGAAAAACTGTTTTTT.

This clonotype was counted ten times or more. V usage is TRBV12-5 and J usage is TRBJ1-6, with 8 bases aligning to TRBD1. CDR1 and CDR2 from the germline V gene are LGHNT and FRNRAP. The CDR3 is 17 residues long. V lost 3 bases to trimming and J lost 2 bases; unmatched junction nucleotides: 6. In nucleotides, the CDR3 is TGTGCTAGTGGTTTTGGGGACAGGTCTGCCTATAATTCACCCCTCCACTTT. Protein: CASGFGDRSAYNSPLHF.

This clonotype was found many times. The gene calls are TRBV20-1 and TRBJ2-1; TRBD2 aligns across 13 bases. The CDR3 runs to 18 residues. With 0 bases clipped from V and 4 bases from J, the junction kept 9 bases outside the gene matches. Germline CDR1 DFQATT, CDR2 SNEGSKA (reference sequence). CDR3 amino acids: CSARDRTSGSRAYNEQFF. CDR3 DNA sequence: TGCAGTGCTAGAGATCGGACTAGCGGGAGTCGGGCTTACAATGAGCAGTTCTTC.

This clonotype was found once. This rearrangement joins TRBV20-1 to TRBJ2-2; perhaps TRBD2 as D (7 bases). The ends were cut back, 0 bases at V and 3 bases at J, with 17 bases in the middle. There are 17 residues in the CDR3. From germline, CDR1 is DFQATT and CDR2 SNEGSKA (reference sequence). This CDR3 reads CSARDLAGATDTGELFF. The CDR3, as DNA: TGCAGTGCTAGAGATCTCGCGGGGGCCACGGACACCGGGGAGCTGTTTTTT.

This clonotype was seen repeatedly, ten times or more. This sequence joins TRBV6-6 and TRBJ1-3; 7 bases agree with TRBD1. Per the germline V gene, CDR1 is MNHNY and CDR2 is SVGAGI (reference sequence). The CDR3 loop spans 17 amino acids. Germline trimming cut 0 bases from V and 4 bases from J; bases unmatched to any gene: 9. The CDR3 DNA sequence: TGTGCCAGCAGTTACTCCCCGGGAACAGGGGAGGGAAACACCATATATTTT. Translating it yields CASSYSPGTGEGNTIYF.

This clonotype was seen at least ten times. The V and J genes are TRBV6-1 and TRBJ1-5; D is ambiguous. The CDR3 runs to 18 residues. Germline values: CDR1 MNHNS, CDR2 SASEGT. With 5 bases removed from V and 2 bases from J, the gap between germline ends came to 22 bases. The CDR3 nucleotides read TGTGCCAGCAGTTACCCCTGGCTTACCCTATGGGGCAATCAGCCCCAGCATTTT. Translating gives CASSYPWLTLWGNQPQHF.

At least ten counts were recorded for this clonotype. The J gene is TRBJ1-2, the V gene TRBV28; D is uncertain. V shed 3 bases and J shed 5 bases, with 19 bases lying between them. This CDR3 region has 16 residues. Germline V lookup: CDR1 MDHEN, CDR2 SYDVKM. CDR3 bases: TGTGCCAGCAGTTTCGATGCCACCCAGGCCGGGTATGGCTACACCTTC. This encodes CASSFDATQAGYGYTF.

Ten or more counts support this clonotype. The chain carries TRBV15 and TRBJ2-1; possibly TRBD1 or TRBD2 for D (5 bases each). V was cut by 1 base and J by 0 bases, with 7 bases left in between. The CDR3 runs 15 residues. Germline-derived CDR1 and CDR2 are LNHNV and YYDKDF (reference sequence). The CDR3 bases are TGTGCCACCAGCAGAGGGGGGAGCTCCTACAATGAGCAGTTCTTC. This translates into CATSRGGSSYNEQFF. The entire variable domain, with the rest obtained from reference TRBV15 and TRBJ2-1, is as follows: DAMVIQNPRYQVTQFGKPVTLSCSQTLNHNVMYWYQQKSSQAPKLLFHYYDKDFNNEADTPDNFQSRRPNTSFCFLDIRSPGLGDTAMYLCATSRGGSSYNEQFFGPGTRLTVL.

J is TRBJ1-4 and V is TRBV28; D possibly corresponds to TRBD1 (6 bases). CDR3 length: 15 residues. Between the trimmed V and J ends, which lost 5 bases and 4 bases, there was a span of 14 bases. The germline CDR1 and CDR2 sequences are MDHEN and SYDVKM. CDR3 loop: CASSATGSGNEKLFF. CDR3 sequence (DNA): TGTGCCAGCAGTGCTACAGGGTCCGGTAATGAAAAACTGTTTTTT. The variable domain in full, with the rest retrieved from reference TRBV28 and TRBJ1-4, is DVKVTQSSRYLVKRTGEKVFLECVQDMDHENMFWYRQDPGLGLRLIYFSYDVKMKEKGDIPEGYSVSREKKERFSLILESASTNQTSMYLCASSATGSGNEKLFFGSGTQLSVL.

There are many counts of this clonotype. The rearrangement links TRBV2 to TRBJ2-7, with D uncertain. V was pared by 2 bases and J by 2 bases, with 7 bases between. This CDR3 region has 13 residues. Germline V gene sequence: CDR1 SNHLY, CDR2 FYNNEI. DNA of the CDR3: TGTGCCAGCAGTGAAACCCGAACCTACGAGCAGTACTTC. Protein product: CASSETRTYEQYF.

This clonotype has more than one count but fewer than ten. This rearrangement joins TRBV10-3 to TRBJ2-3; 11 bases line up with TRBD2. This CDR3 contains 17 residues. After removal of 6 bases from V and 2 bases from J, the junction contained 10 bases not matched to a gene. Germline V gene lookup returns CDR1 ENHRY and CDR2 SYGVKD. CDR3 DNA: TGTGCCATCAGAAGACTAGCGGGATGGAATAACACAGATACGCAGTATTTT. Translating gives CAIRRLAGWNNTDTQYF.

In this sample, this clonotype turned up many times. The rearrangement uses TRBV5-1 and TRBJ1-5; 9 nucleotides match TRBD1. CDR1 and CDR2 (germline): SGHRS, YFSETQ. The length of the CDR3 is 14 residues. The V gene end was trimmed by 4 bases and the J gene end by 6 bases; junction bases not matched to a gene: 5. Written as DNA, the CDR3 is TGCGCCAGCAGCCCTGGACAGGGGCTTCAGCCCCAGCATTTT. Amino acid sequence: CASSPGQGLQPQHF. The complete variable domain, with remaining parts taken from reference TRBV5-1 and TRBJ1-5, reads KAGVTQTPRYLIKTRGQQVTLSCSPISGHRSVSWYQQTPGQGLQFLFEYFSETQRNKGNFPGRFSGRQFSNSRSEMNVSTLELGDSALYLCASSPGQGLQPQHFGDGTRLSIL.

The sample holds many counts of this clonotype. The V and J genes are TRBV12-3 or TRBV12-4 and TRBJ2-2; TRBD2 agrees at 7 bases. This CDR3 is built from 15 residues. V lost 8 bases and J lost 7; bases outside the gene matches: 13. The CDR3 protein is CASGLAGATNGELFF. The DNA of the CDR3 is TGTGCCAGCGGATTGGCGGGAGCTACCAACGGGGAGCTGTTTTTT.

This clonotype showed up just once. The chain couples TRBV18 to TRBJ2-7; a possible D gene is TRBD2 (5 bases). This CDR3 contains 14 residues. Germline V CDR1 and CDR2: KGHSH, LQKENI. Trimming pared 5 bases from V and 3 bases from J, leaving 14 bases between. CDR3 in amino acids: CASSERERVYEQYF. The CDR3 DNA is TGTGCCAGCTCAGAGAGGGAAAGGGTCTACGAGCAGTACTTC.

This clonotype was detected a few times. The rearrangement links TRBV6-2 or TRBV6-3 to TRBJ2-2; D call uncertain. Germline V CDR1 and CDR2: MNHEY, SVGEGT. With 4 bases removed from V and 7 bases from J, the gap between germline ends came to 10 bases. This CDR3 region has 13 residues. This CDR3 is CASSSSRSGELFF. Here the CDR3 DNA reads TGTGCCAGCAGTTCCTCTAGGAGCGGGGAGCTGTTTTTT.

This clonotype was seen repeatedly, ten times or more. The chain's CDR3 is CASGGHPSYGYTF. CDR3 nucleotide sequence: TGTGCCAGCGGTGGACATCCTTCCTATGGCTACACCTTC. The chain joins TRBV6-1 to TRBJ1-2; possible D gene TRBD1, 5 bases. The ends were cut back, 8 bases at V and 4 bases at J, with 14 bases in the middle. This CDR3 region has 13 residues. Germline V gene sequence: CDR1 MNHNS, CDR2 SASEGT.

This clonotype turned up a few times. The chain links TRBV12-3 or TRBV12-4 to TRBJ1-1, with 8 bases fitting TRBD1. V was clipped by 8 bases and J by 4 bases; unmatched bases: 9. The CDR3 is 14 residues long. The CDR3 sequence is CASLNRGVATEAFF. CDR3 sequence (DNA): TGTGCCAGCCTTAACAGGGGGGTGGCCACTGAAGCTTTCTTT.

This clonotype was counted at least ten times. This chain uses TRBV7-2 with TRBJ2-5, with D tentatively TRBD2 (5 bases). From germline, CDR1 is SGHTA and CDR2 FQGNSA. The CDR3 runs to 14 residues. The V and J ends lost 1 base and 5 bases respectively, with 11 bases between them. CDR3 in amino acids: CASSLDPSRETQYF. The CDR3 DNA follows: TGTGCCAGCAGCTTAGACCCTAGCCGGGAGACCCAGTACTTC.

Ten or more counts support this clonotype. CDR3 amino acids: CASDPSSNYGYTF. The CDR3 DNA reads as TGTGCCAGCGATCCTTCTTCTAACTATGGCTACACCTTC. The chain is built from TRBV28 and TRBJ1-2; D remains ambiguous. This CDR3 has 13 residues. V lost 8 bases and J 0 bases, leaving 10 bases between the germline ends. Germline CDR1 MDHEN, CDR2 SYDVKM.

This clonotype has at least ten counts. This chain connects TRBV5-1 to TRBJ2-3; D is possibly TRBD2 (5 bases). Trimming removed 3 bases from V and 0 bases from J, with 17 bases in between. This CDR3 comprises 17 residues. Germline V gene data show CDR1 as SGHRS and CDR2 as YFSETQ. The CDR3 spells CASSSGRTGASTDTQYF. The DNA of the CDR3 is TGCGCCAGCAGCTCCGGTCGGACTGGAGCTAGCACAGATACGCAGTATTTT.

This sequence joins TRBV29-1 and TRBJ1-3; the D is unclear. Germline values: CDR1 SQVTM, CDR2 ANQGSEA. The V end was cut by 7 bases, the J end by 0 bases, with 10 bases between. The CDR3 sequence is 13 residues long. This CDR3 is CSGVLSSGNTIYF. The CDR3 DNA follows: TGCAGCGGTGTTCTTTCCTCTGGAAACACCATATATTTT.

The chain uses TRBV24-1 and TRBJ1-2, with D perhaps TRBD1 (5 bases). This CDR3 is 12 amino acids long. The germline V gene has CDR1 KGHDR and CDR2 SFDVKD. The ends were cut back, 6 bases at V and 8 bases at J, with 12 bases in the middle. CDR3 sequence (DNA): TGTGCCACCAGTAATGTAGGGACCGGCTACACCTTC. Its translation is CATSNVGTGYTF.

Ten or more counts support this clonotype. The chain is built from TRBV19 and TRBJ1-3; 7 positions agree with TRBD1. J lost 0 bases, V lost 8 bases, and 4 bases had no gene match. From germline, CDR1 is LNHDA and CDR2 SQIVND (reference sequence). The CDR3 runs 14 residues. The CDR3 loop reads CASVGQTSGNTIYF. DNA of the CDR3: TGTGCCAGTGTGGGACAGACCTCTGGAAACACCATATATTTT. The full variable domain, with the rest looked up from reference TRBV19 and TRBJ1-3, is DGGITQSPKYLFRKEGQNVTLSCEQNLNHDAMYWYRQDPGQGLRLIYYSQIVNDFQKGDIAEGYSVSREKKESFPLTVTSAQKNPTAFYLCASVGQTSGNTIYFGEGSWLTVV.

In this sample, this clonotype turned up many times. The CDR3 spells CASSPDYLTYNEQFF. CDR3 DNA: TGTGCCAGCTCACCGGATTACCTTACCTACAATGAGCAGTTCTTC. The J gene is TRBJ2-1, the V gene TRBV18, with unresolved D. Germline V lookup: CDR1 KGHSH, CDR2 LQKENI. The CDR3 is 15 amino acids. Trimming removed 3 bases from V and 2 bases from J, with 11 bases in between.

This clonotype was observed at least ten times. The genes are TRBV14 and TRBJ2-7, with 8 bases lining up with TRBD1. Germline loops: CDR1 SGHDN, CDR2 FVKESK. CDR3 size: 15 residues. J lost 3 bases, V lost 4 bases, and 8 bases had no gene match. Here the CDR3 DNA reads TGTGCCAGCAGCCTCCCCGGGACAGGATTCTACGAGCAGTACTTC. It codes for CASSLPGTGFYEQYF.

This clonotype was detected only a few times. The chain joins TRBV6-2 or TRBV6-3 to TRBJ2-2; D not resolved. Germline V gives CDR1 MNHEY, CDR2 SVGEGT. V lost 2 bases to trimming and J lost 6 bases, with 16 bases between them. CDR3 length equals 16 residues. The CDR3 nucleotides are TGTGCCAGCAGTTACGGGCTAGACCTGGGATCCGGGGAGCTGTTTTTT. Translating it yields CASSYGLDLGSGELFF.

The rearrangement links TRBV4-1 to TRBJ2-5, with TRBD1 identical over 9 bases. This CDR3 has 13 residues. The V and J ends lost 0 bases and 12 bases, in that order; junction bases with no gene match: 5. The V gene's germline CDR1 is MGHRA and CDR2 YSYEKL. Written as DNA, the CDR3 is TGCGCCAGCAGCCAAGAGGGACAGGGCCCCAAGTACTTC. Translation gives CASSQEGQGPKYF.

There are a few counts of this clonotype. V is TRBV6-2 or TRBV6-3 and J is TRBJ2-1; TRBD2 agrees at 13 bases. The CDR3 has 14 residues. Looked up from germline, CDR1 is MNHEY and CDR2 is SVGEGT. Trimming cost V 6 bases and J 9 bases; bases outside gene matches: 5. The CDR3 loop is CASSVGLAGAEQFF. Here the CDR3 DNA reads TGTGCCAGCAGCGTAGGACTAGCGGGAGCTGAGCAGTTCTTC.

This clonotype was picked up many times. J is TRBJ2-2 and V is TRBV24-1, with no clear D. Looked up from germline, CDR1 is KGHDR and CDR2 is SFDVKD. CDR3 length: 12 amino acids. V lost 7 bases to trimming and J lost 5 bases, with 7 bases between them. DNA of the CDR3: TGTGCCACCAGGCGTGAAACCGGGGAGCTGTTTTTT. This codes for CATRRETGELFF.